These T cell receptor beta chains were read from a single sample in a study of blood T cell repertoires in COVID-19. The method was immunoSEQ multiplex PCR; TCRdb's version includes in-frame clones alone and lacks a portion of them. This table has around 100,000 clones, approximately 90% appearing once. The specimen sequenced was peripheral blood. These receptors all come from a woman aged 45-65 years with acute or convalescent COVID-19. The conserved cysteine and the conserved F or W are not part of the CDR3 here. The D gene is left open where the match is weak.

D,V,CDR3
NA,TRBV2,ASSVGPNLYGYT
TRBD1,TRBV7-9,ASSLAGTGNEQF
NA,TRBV7-9,ASSGRDINQPQH
NA,TRBV10-2,ASSVYSYYEQY
NA,TRBV15,ATSTPRGAGGNTIY
TRBD1,TRBV4-3,ASSPGTGASYEQY
TRBD1,TRBV10-2,ASRADRGFAEAF
NA,TRBV7-3,ASSNIPGNEQF
TRBD2,TRBV7-6,ASSLGREGRDNEQF
NA,TRBV7-8,ASSLGGAGLSSPLH
NA,TRBV7-2,ASSGGGSIKNIQY
NA,TRBV27,ASSLVAPSYNSPLH
TRBD1,TRBV20-1,SAQGADGYT
NA,TRBV2,ASSEARDRQETQY
TRBD1,TRBV9,ASGDRGNQPQH
NA,TRBV7-9,ASSLGRGDTIY
TRBD1,TRBV28,ASRIPGQGAPNEKLF
NA,TRBV11-2,ASSRSGNRAVDTQY
TRBD1,TRBV12-3/TRBV12-4,ASSGGTGYGYT
NA,TRBV4-3,ASSQGGSGNTEAF
NA,TRBV3-1/TRBV3-2,ASSQGGGNTEAF
NA,TRBV28,ASSSYSTWPLSYT
NA,TRBV6-1,ASSEIRVQPQH
TRBD1,TRBV6-5,ASSTGQGST